The 14 T cell receptor beta chains below were found in one sample sequenced in a study of T-cell reconstitution after alpha-beta-depleted transplantation in children. Preparation of the TCRbeta library used unique molecular identifiers. Each CDR3 protein gets one entry after TCRdb re-called the PCR reads with MiXCR. Of some 220,000 distinct CDR3 sequences listed, 11% are singletons. The sequencing here drew on PBMCs, taken before TCRalphabeta/CD19-depleted stem cell transplant. The receptors shown here come from a child in the first two years of life with acute myeloid leukemia, due to receive a stem cell transplant.

Ten or more counts support this clonotype. The V call is TRBV3-1, the J call TRBJ1-1; possible D gene TRBD1, 5 bases. This CDR3 spans 13 amino acids. The germline gives CDR1 LGHDT, CDR2 YNNKEL (reference sequence). Trimming left V 1 base short and J 6 bases short, with 9 bases between. The CDR3 here is CASSQGTRAEAFF. As DNA, the CDR3 is TGTGCCAGCAGCCAAGGGACAAGGGCTGAAGCTTTCTTT.

This clonotype has ten or more counts. This rearrangement joins TRBV5-1 to TRBJ2-7, with D possibly being TRBD2 (5 bases). The ends were cut back, 1 base at V and 3 bases at J, with 8 bases in the middle. Germline V gives CDR1 SGHRS, CDR2 YFSETQ. The CDR3 consists of 13 residues. In DNA, the CDR3 is TGCGCCAGCAGCTTGTCGGGAAACTACGAGCAGTACTTC. Translation: CASSLSGNYEQYF. Based on the CDR3 plus reference TRBV5-1 and TRBJ2-7, the full variable domain is KAGVTQTPRYLIKTRGQQVTLSCSPISGHRSVSWYQQTPGQGLQFLFEYFSETQRNKGNFPGRFSGRQFSNSRSEMNVSTLELGDSALYLCASSLSGNYEQYFGPGTRLTVT.

The V gene is TRBV6-2 or TRBV6-3, the J gene TRBJ2-5, with no clear D. The CDR3 contains 15 residues. CDR1 and CDR2 (germline): MNHEY, SVGEGT. Between the trimmed V and J ends, which lost 0 bases and 5 bases, there was a span of 13 bases. The CDR3 here is CASSYSKSGLETQYF. The CDR3 DNA follows: TGTGCCAGCAGTTACTCGAAGTCTGGGTTGGAGACCCAGTACTTC.

Turning to this clonotype: This clone may be a read error of a much larger clone one base away. V gene TRBV28 combines with J gene TRBJ2-5, with D uncertain. Germline lookup yields CDR1 MDHEN and CDR2 SYDVKM. V lost 3 bases, J lost 5 bases, and 7 bases lay in between. CDR3 length: 12 amino acids. Here the CDR3 reads CASSFSSETQYF. The DNA of the CDR3 is TGTGCCAGCAGTTTTAGTTCGGAGACCCAGTACTTC.

In this sample, this clonotype turned up many times. The chain uses TRBV12-3 or TRBV12-4 and TRBJ2-4, with 7 bases matching TRBD1. The CDR3 runs to 16 residues. V gave up 4 bases and J gave up 5 bases; unmatched junction bases: 11. The CDR3 DNA is TGTGCCAGCAGTTCAACCGGGACAGCTAGGGAAAACATTCAGTACTTC. Translation: CASSSTGTARENIQYF.

The table lists this clonotype with a few counts. The J gene is TRBJ1-2, the V gene TRBV7-9, with 10 bases fitting TRBD1. CDR1 is SEHNR and CDR2 is FQNEAQ in the germline V gene (reference sequence). With 2 bases clipped from V and 4 bases from J, the junction kept 7 bases outside the gene matches. The CDR3 spans 16 residues. Written as DNA, the CDR3 is TGTGCCAGCAGCTTAACCGGGACAGGGGAAGGCTATGGCTACACCTTC. It yields the protein CASSLTGTGEGYGYTF.

This clonotype has just one count. The chain couples TRBV27 to TRBJ2-1; D tentatively fits TRBD1 or TRBD2 (7 bases each). The CDR3 has 16 amino acids. The germline CDR1 and CDR2 sequences are MNHEY and SMNVEV (reference sequence). Trimming took off 5 bases at V and 7 bases at J, with 21 bases between the two ends. The CDR3 reads CASSREGDRARNEQFF. The CDR3, as DNA: TGTGCCAGCAGTAGGGAGGGAGACAGGGCAAGGAATGAGCAGTTCTTC.

As to this clonotype: One base away lies a much larger clone, so this may be a sequencing read error. The genes are TRBV7-9 and TRBJ2-1, with 12 bases aligning to TRBD2. Looked up from germline, CDR1 is SEHNR and CDR2 is FQNEAQ (reference sequence). The CDR3 extends over 16 amino acids. The DNA of the CDR3 is TGTGCCAGCAGCTCGCGACTAGCGGGAGAAAGGAATGGGCAGTTCTTC. Translating it yields CASSSRLAGERNGQFF.

This clonotype was observed at least ten times. J is TRBJ2-6 and V is TRBV29-1, with D perhaps TRBD2 (5 bases). The V end was cut by 6 bases, the J end by 2 bases, with 8 bases between. This CDR3 spans 13 amino acids. From germline, CDR1 is SQVTM and CDR2 ANQGSEA. The CDR3 sequence: CSVSGTGANVLTF. The CDR3 nucleotides read TGCAGCGTGAGCGGAACTGGGGCCAACGTCCTGACTTTC.

This clonotype has a count of ten or more. The chain links TRBV5-6 to TRBJ2-7; D perhaps matches TRBD1 (5 bases). The CDR3 spans 15 residues. Germline CDR1 and CDR2: SGHDT and YYEEEE. V lost 4 bases and J lost 0, with 14 bases in between. DNA of the CDR3: TGTGCCAGCAGCACCCTCCAGGGTTTCTCCTACGAGCAGTACTTC. Protein: CASSTLQGFSYEQYF.

This clonotype was detected many times. One end of the junction is discordant with germline, which a read error may explain. The J gene is TRBJ2-2, the V gene TRBV28; D could derive from TRBD1 or TRBD2 (5 bases each). CDR1 MDHEN and CDR2 SYDVKM come from the germline V gene. This CDR3 has 13 amino acids. The CDR3 loop is CASGFWDAGELFF. CDR3 coding DNA: TGTGCCAGCGGTTTTTGGGACGCCGGGGAGCTGTTTTTT.

This clonotype was seen repeatedly, ten times or more. The chain couples TRBV6-4 to TRBJ2-1, with 7 bases fitting TRBD1. The CDR3 has 14 amino acids. J gave up 5 bases and V 4 bases, and 5 bases lay outside the gene matches. The V gene's germline CDR1 is MRHNA and CDR2 SNTAGT. This chain's CDR3 is CASSVDRAHNEQFF. The CDR3 DNA reads TGTGCCAGCAGTGTCGACAGGGCCCACAATGAGCAGTTCTTC.

This clonotype was detected ten times or more. The rearrangement joins TRBV12-3 or TRBV12-4 to TRBJ2-2; perhaps TRBD2 as D (5 bases). The V gene lost 5 bases and the J gene lost 6 bases, with 7 bases spanning the gap. The CDR3 extends over 12 amino acids. The CDR3 nucleotides read TGTGCCAGCAGTGTTAGCGCCGGGGAGCTGTTTTTT. It yields the protein CASSVSAGELFF.

On this clonotype itself: One base away lies a much larger clone, so this may be a sequencing read error. J is TRBJ2-7 and V is TRBV12-5, with a tentative D call TRBD2 (5 bases). The CDR3 length is 11 residues. Germline loops: CDR1 LGHNT, CDR2 FRNRAP. CDR3 nucleotide sequence: TGTGGTAGTGGTCCCGGGGAAGAGCAGTACTTC. It translates to CGSGPGEEQYF.